This T cell receptor beta chain was identified in a study of blood T cell repertoires in COVID-19. The CDR3 runs 14 residues. Trimming pared 4 bases from V and 8 bases from J, leaving 17 bases between. Germline values: CDR1 SGHDN, CDR2 FVKESK. This clone was recorded a few times. Sequenced by immunoSEQ multiplex PCR; TCRdb stores in-frame clones only, minus some. This table has 110,000 or so clones, more than 80% appearing once. This chain joins TRBV14 and TRBJ1-2, with a possible D match to TRBD1 (6 bases). The specimen was peripheral blood. The origin of this receptor is a woman aged 55-69 years with COVID-19, enrolled during active disease. CDR3 bases: TGTGCCAGCAGCCTACGGACAGATCTTTTCGGCTACACCTTC. Protein product: CASSLRTDLFGYTF.